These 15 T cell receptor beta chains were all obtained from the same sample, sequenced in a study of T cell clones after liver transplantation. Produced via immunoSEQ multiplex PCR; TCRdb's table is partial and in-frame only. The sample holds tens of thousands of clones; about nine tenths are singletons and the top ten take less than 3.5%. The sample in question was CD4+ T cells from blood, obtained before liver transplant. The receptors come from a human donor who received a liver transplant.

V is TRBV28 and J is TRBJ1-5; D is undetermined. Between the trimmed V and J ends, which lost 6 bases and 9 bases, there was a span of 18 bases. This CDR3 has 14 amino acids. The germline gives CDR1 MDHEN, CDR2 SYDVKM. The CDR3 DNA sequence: TGTGCCAGCAGCCCGTCGGACGGCTTTGGGCCCCAGCATTTT. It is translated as CASSPSDGFGPQHF.

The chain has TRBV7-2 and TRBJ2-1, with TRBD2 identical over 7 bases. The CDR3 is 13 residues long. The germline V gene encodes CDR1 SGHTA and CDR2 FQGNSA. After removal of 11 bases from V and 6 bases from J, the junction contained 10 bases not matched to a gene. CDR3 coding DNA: TGTGCCGGATCCGGGACTACCGTCAATGAGCAGTTCTTC. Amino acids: CAGSGTTVNEQFF.

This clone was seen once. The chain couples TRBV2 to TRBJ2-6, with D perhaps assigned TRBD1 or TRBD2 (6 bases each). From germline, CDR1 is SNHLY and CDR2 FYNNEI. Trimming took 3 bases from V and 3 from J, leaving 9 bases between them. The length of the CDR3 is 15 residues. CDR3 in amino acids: CASSDRGRGANVLTF. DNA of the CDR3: TGTGCCAGCAGTGACCGGGGGCGTGGGGCCAACGTCCTGACTTTC.

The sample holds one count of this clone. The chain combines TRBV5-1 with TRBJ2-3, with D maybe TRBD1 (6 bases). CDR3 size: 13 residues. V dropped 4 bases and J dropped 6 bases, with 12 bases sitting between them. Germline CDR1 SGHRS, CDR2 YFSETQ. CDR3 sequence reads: CASSQQGLDTQYF. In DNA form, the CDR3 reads TGCGCCAGCAGCCAACAGGGTCTGGATACGCAGTATTTT.

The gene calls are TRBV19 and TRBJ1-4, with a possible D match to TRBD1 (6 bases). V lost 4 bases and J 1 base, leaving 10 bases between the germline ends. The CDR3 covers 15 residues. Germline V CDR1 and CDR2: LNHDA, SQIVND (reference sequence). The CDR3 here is CASSTHRETNEKLFF. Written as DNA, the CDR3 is TGTGCCAGTAGTACTCACAGGGAAACTAATGAAAAACTGTTTTTT.

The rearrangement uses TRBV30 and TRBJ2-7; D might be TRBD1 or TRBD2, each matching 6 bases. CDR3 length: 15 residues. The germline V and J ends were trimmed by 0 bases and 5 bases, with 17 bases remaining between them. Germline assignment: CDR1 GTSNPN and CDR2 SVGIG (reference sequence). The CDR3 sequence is CAWSVDFTGRNEQYF. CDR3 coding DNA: TGTGCCTGGAGTGTAGATTTTACAGGGAGGAACGAGCAGTACTTC. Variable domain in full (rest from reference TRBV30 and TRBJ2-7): SQTIHQWPATLVQPVGSPLSLECTVEGTSNPNLYWYRQAAGRGLQLLFYSVGIGQISSEVPQNLSASRPQDRQFILSSKKLLLSDSGFYLCAWSVDFTGRNEQYFGPGTRLTVT.

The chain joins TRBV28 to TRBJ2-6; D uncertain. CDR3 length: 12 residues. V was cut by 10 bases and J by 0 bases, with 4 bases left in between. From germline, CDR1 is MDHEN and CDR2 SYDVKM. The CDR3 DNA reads TGTGCCACCGTCTCTGGGGCCAACGTCCTGACTTTC. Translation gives CATVSGANVLTF.

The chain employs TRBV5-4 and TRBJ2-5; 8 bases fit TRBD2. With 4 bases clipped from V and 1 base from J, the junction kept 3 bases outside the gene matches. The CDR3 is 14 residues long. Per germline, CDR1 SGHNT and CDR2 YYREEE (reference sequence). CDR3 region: CASSEGTSQETQYF. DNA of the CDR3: TGTGCCAGCAGCGAGGGGACTAGCCAAGAGACCCAGTACTTC. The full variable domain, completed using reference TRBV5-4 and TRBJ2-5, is ETGVTQSPTHLIKTRGQQVTLRCSSQSGHNTVSWYQQALGQGPQFIFQYYREEENGRGNFPPRFSGLQFPNYSSELNVNALELDDSALYLCASSEGTSQETQYFGPGTRLLVL.

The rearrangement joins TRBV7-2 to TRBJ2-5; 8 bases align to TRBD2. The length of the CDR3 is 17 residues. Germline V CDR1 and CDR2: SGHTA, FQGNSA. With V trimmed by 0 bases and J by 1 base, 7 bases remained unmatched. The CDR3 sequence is CASSLALGGGSQETQYF. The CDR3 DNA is TGTGCCAGCAGCTTAGCGCTTGGCGGGGGGAGCCAAGAGACCCAGTACTTC. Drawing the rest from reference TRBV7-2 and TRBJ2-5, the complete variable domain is GAGVSQSPSNKVTEKGKDVELRCDPISGHTALYWYRQSLGQGLEFLIYFQGNSAPDKSGLPSDRFSAERTGGSVSTLTIQRTQQEDSAVYLCASSLALGGGSQETQYFGPGTRLLVL.

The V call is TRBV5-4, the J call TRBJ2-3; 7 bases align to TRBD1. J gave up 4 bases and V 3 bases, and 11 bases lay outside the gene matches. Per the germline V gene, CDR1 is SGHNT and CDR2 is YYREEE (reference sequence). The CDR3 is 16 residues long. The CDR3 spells CASSSPRQGLADTQYF. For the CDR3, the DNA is TGTGCCAGCAGCTCCCCCCGACAGGGCTTGGCAGATACGCAGTATTTT.

CDR3 DNA: TGTGCCAGCAGCTTTGAGGGGTTCCGTCGGGCTTTCTTT. Translation gives CASSFEGFRRAFF. The rearrangement uses TRBV7-9 and TRBJ1-1; maybe TRBD1 (5 bases). Per the germline V gene, CDR1 is SEHNR and CDR2 is FQNEAQ (reference sequence). With 3 bases removed from V and 11 bases from J, the gap between germline ends came to 16 bases. The CDR3 spans 13 residues.

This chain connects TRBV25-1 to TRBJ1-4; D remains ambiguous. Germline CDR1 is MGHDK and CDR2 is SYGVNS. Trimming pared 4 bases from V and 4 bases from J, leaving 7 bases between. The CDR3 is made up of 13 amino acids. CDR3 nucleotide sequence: TGTGCCAGCAGTGGAAGACATAATGAAAAACTGTTTTTT. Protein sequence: CASSGRHNEKLFF.

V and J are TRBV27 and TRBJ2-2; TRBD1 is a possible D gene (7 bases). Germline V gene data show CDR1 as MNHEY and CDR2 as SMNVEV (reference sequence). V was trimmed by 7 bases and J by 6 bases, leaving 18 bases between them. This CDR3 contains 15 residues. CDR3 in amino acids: CASTPAGGRPGELFF. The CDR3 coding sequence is TGTGCCAGCACCCCAGCAGGGGGGCGACCCGGGGAGCTGTTTTTT.

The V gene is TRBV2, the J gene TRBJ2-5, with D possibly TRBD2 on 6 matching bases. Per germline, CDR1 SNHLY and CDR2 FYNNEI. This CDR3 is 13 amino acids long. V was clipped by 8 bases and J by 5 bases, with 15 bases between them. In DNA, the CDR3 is TGTGCCAGCTTTCGGACCAGCGGGGAGACCCAGTACTTC. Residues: CASFRTSGETQYF.

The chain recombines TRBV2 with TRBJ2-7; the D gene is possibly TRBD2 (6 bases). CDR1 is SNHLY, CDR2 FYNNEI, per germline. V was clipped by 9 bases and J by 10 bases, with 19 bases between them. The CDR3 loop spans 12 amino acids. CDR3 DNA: TGTGCCAGTCACGACAGTACGGGGACTCAGTACTTC. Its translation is CASHDSTGTQYF.